What follows is one T cell receptor (beta chain) and its context. Its specificity is unknown. The sample contains more than one DNA sequence encoding this CDR3. This specimen belongs to a study of memory CD4+ T cells and cytomegalovirus serostatus. Single viable CD3+CD4+CD8-CD45RO+ cells were sorted as the memory CD4+ T cells. Positive selection with CD4 microbeads enriched total CD4+ T cells. Sequencing used immunoSEQ multiplex PCR; TCRdb keeps in-frame clones, though not all of them. The sample shows tens of thousands of clones, 80% to 90% of them seen only once. The CDR3 sequence is 14 residues long. V lost 2 bases and J lost 0, with 5 bases in between. Germline V gene data show CDR1 as MDHEN and CDR2 as SYDVKM. The study's findings and limits: CMV serostatus prediction reached median AUC roughly 0.95, or 0.91 with US-trained model. Each of approximately 69 CMV-associated TCRbeta sequences occurred in one to five individuals. Suggested: most of the CMV-linked TCR signature lies in CD4+ memory cells.

The source material was memory CD4+ T cells from blood. This clonotype was sampled from an adult in good health and CMV-seropositive. The chain is built from TRBV28 and TRBJ1-3; D remains ambiguous. The CDR3 DNA reads TGTGCCAGCAGTTTAACTGCCTCTGGAAACACCATATATTTT. Its translation: CASSLTASGNTIYF.